Each of the 16 T cell receptor beta chains below was sequenced from the same sample in a study of sequential checkpoint blockade in melanoma. The repertoire was sequenced with immunoSEQ multiplex PCR; TCRdb's copy has only in-frame clones and lacks some. The table includes approximately 15,000 clones, approximately 80% detected once. Treatment defined: randomized to nivolumab then ipilimumab (arm A) or the reverse (arm B). This specimen was CD8+ T cells sorted from blood (inferred from file names), taken from a patient given nivolumab and ipilimumab in sequence. All receptors derive from a human donor with melanoma.

The chain is built from TRBV9 and TRBJ1-3; D possibly corresponds to TRBD1 (5 bases). V shed 0 bases and J shed 0 bases, with 10 bases lying between them. This CDR3 contains 16 residues. The germline V gene has CDR1 SGDLS and CDR2 YYNGEE. The CDR3 spells CASSVEGAFSGNTIYF. CDR3 sequence (DNA): TGTGCCAGCAGCGTAGAAGGGGCCTTCTCTGGAAACACCATATATTTT.

V gene TRBV5-4 combines with J gene TRBJ2-5; the D gene is possibly TRBD2 (6 bases). The assigned J gene may be wrong: the sequence end matches TRBJ2-7 better. CDR1 SGHNT and CDR2 YYREEE come from the germline V gene (reference sequence). The CDR3 runs 12 residues. The CDR3 DNA follows: TGTGCCAGCAGCTGGGGACTTCGCGAGCAGTACTTC. Translated: CASSWGLREQYF.

In the case of this clone: Other DNA sequences from this sample encode an identical CDR3 as well. The chain recombines TRBV11-2 with TRBJ2-7; D remains ambiguous. CDR3 length: 13 amino acids. Germline CDR1 and CDR2: SGHAT and FQNNGV. V dropped 5 bases and J dropped 1 base, with 9 bases sitting between them. Written as DNA, the CDR3 is TGTGCCAGCAGCCTTCAGACTTCCTACGAGCAGTACTTC. Translation: CASSLQTSYEQYF.

This clone was found a few times. The chain combines TRBV19 with TRBJ2-2; 9 bases match TRBD2. Germline CDR1 reads LNHDA; CDR2 reads SQIVND (reference sequence). This CDR3 has 14 residues. The junction had 7 bases not matched to a gene; V was cut back by 7 bases and J by 7 bases. The CDR3 here is CASIQGGGDGELFF. DNA for the CDR3: TGTGCCAGTATCCAAGGCGGGGGGGACGGGGAGCTGTTTTTT.

The V gene is TRBV19, the J gene TRBJ1-1, with D possibly being TRBD1 (6 bases). Trimming shortened V by 3 bases and J by 5 bases, and 13 bases separated the two germline ends. Germline loops: CDR1 LNHDA, CDR2 SQIVND (reference sequence). This CDR3 spans 14 amino acids. The CDR3 loop reads CASSIRGAGTEAFF. CDR3 coding DNA: TGTGCCAGTAGTATTCGGGGGGCAGGGACTGAAGCTTTCTTT.

This clone was recorded only once. V and J are TRBV19 and TRBJ1-1; a weak D match, TRBD1 (6 bases). CDR3 length: 15 residues. The germline V gene has CDR1 LNHDA and CDR2 SQIVND (reference sequence). V gave up 6 bases and J gave up 8 bases, with 22 bases separating them. CDR3 amino acids: CASSLTQGPSPEAFF. CDR3 DNA: TGTGCCAGTAGCCTAACACAGGGCCCAAGTCCCGAAGCTTTCTTT.

The sample holds a few counts of this clone. V gene TRBV5-1 combines with J gene TRBJ1-4; 7 positions match TRBD1. Trimming cost V 4 bases and J 12 bases; bases outside gene matches: 12. Per the germline V gene, CDR1 is SGHRS and CDR2 is YFSETQ. The CDR3 is 14 residues long. CDR3 sequence (DNA): TGCGCCAGCAGCCGAGGGACAGCCACGGTTGAACTGTTTTTT. Translated: CASSRGTATVELFF.

This clone turned up a few times. This chain joins TRBV10-2 and TRBJ2-7; no definite D call. Germline V gives CDR1 WSHSY, CDR2 SAAADI. The CDR3 totals 14 residues. Trimming removed 3 bases at V and 3 bases at J, with 12 bases between. CDR3 in DNA: TGCGCCAGCAGTGATCGTGGCGGATACTACGAGCAGTACTTC. It encodes CASSDRGGYYEQYF.

The V gene is TRBV2, the J gene TRBJ1-5, with 8 bases identical to TRBD1. The trim removed 1 base at V and 7 bases at J, leaving 6 bases unmatched. Germline V gene data show CDR1 as SNHLY and CDR2 as FYNNEI. This CDR3 region has 15 residues. CDR3 in DNA: TGTGCCAGCAGTGAAGGGCAGGGGGCTCGGCAGCCCCAGCATTTT. Protein sequence: CASSEGQGARQPQHF.

The CDR3 DNA follows: TGCGCCAGCAGCTTGGGATACAGGGCCCTTAACTATGGCTACACCTTC. It translates to CASSLGYRALNYGYTF. The chain links TRBV5-1 to TRBJ1-2; D is perhaps TRBD1 (6 bases). Trimming removed 0 bases at V and 1 base at J, with 13 bases between. Germline CDR1 is SGHRS and CDR2 is YFSETQ. The CDR3 runs to 16 residues.

Worth noting for this clone: Other DNA sequences in this sample translate to the same CDR3. The chain joins TRBV7-9 to TRBJ2-5; D may be TRBD1 (6 bases). The J call could be wrong; TRBJ2-7 is a better fit for the DNA end. Germline V gene sequence: CDR1 SEHNR, CDR2 FQNEAQ (reference sequence). The CDR3 runs 13 residues. CDR3 sequence: CASSPRDNYEQYF. DNA of the CDR3: TGTGCCAGCAGCCCCCGGGACAACTACGAGCAGTACTTC.

This clone rates as medium-sized. The chain carries TRBV6-5 and TRBJ1-6; 8 bases line up with TRBD1. CDR1 MNHEY and CDR2 SVGAGI come from the germline V gene. CDR3 length: 15 amino acids. V dropped 4 bases and J dropped 5; count of bases not matched to a gene: 4. The CDR3 is CASSSGTGHNSPLHF. CDR3 coding DNA: TGTGCCAGCAGTTCCGGGACAGGCCATAATTCACCCCTCCACTTT.

The chain couples TRBV4-1 to TRBJ1-6; 11 bases align to TRBD1. This CDR3 is 15 amino acids long. Unmatched junction bases numbered 0, after V lost 3 bases and J lost 5 bases. Germline CDR1 reads MGHRA; CDR2 reads YSYEKL. Written as DNA, the CDR3 is TGCGCCAGCAGCCAGGGACAGGGGGATAATTCACCCCTCCACTTT. It is translated as CASSQGQGDNSPLHF.

The chain employs TRBV2 and TRBJ2-1; possible D gene TRBD2, 6 bases. The germline gives CDR1 SNHLY, CDR2 FYNNEI. The CDR3 is 15 amino acids. V dropped 7 bases and J dropped 5 bases, with 18 bases sitting between them. In DNA, the CDR3 is TGTGCCAGCATGAGGGACTTCTCTCTTAACAATGAGCAGTTCTTC. It encodes CASMRDFSLNNEQFF.

This CDR3 is CASSQEGHEGYEQYF. DNA of the CDR3: TGCGCCAGCAGCCAAGAGGGACACGAAGGCTACGAGCAGTACTTC. This rearrangement joins TRBV4-3 to TRBJ2-7, with D possibly matching TRBD1 (6 bases). This CDR3 has 15 amino acids. CDR1 and CDR2 from the germline V gene are LGHNA and YSLEER. V lost 0 bases and J 3 bases, leaving 12 bases between the germline ends.

The chain recombines TRBV7-7 with TRBJ2-7; D may be TRBD1 (6 bases). Trimming took 5 bases from V and 1 from J, leaving 15 bases between them. The germline V gene encodes CDR1 SSHAT and CDR2 FNYEAQ (reference sequence). The CDR3 covers 15 residues. The CDR3 DNA follows: TGTGCCAGCAGCGGTGGGGCAGGGGATTCCTACGAGCAGTACTTC. Its translation: CASSGGAGDSYEQYF.